The 4 T cell receptor beta chains listed next were all sequenced from one sample in a study of blood T cell repertoires in COVID-19. The repertoire was sequenced with immunoSEQ multiplex PCR; TCRdb's copy has only in-frame clones and lacks some. Counted here are more than 200,000 clones, 80% occurring once; the ten biggest clones make up 6% to 7.5%. The source material was PBMCs or T cells enriched from blood (not recorded which). Source of these receptors: a woman aged 35 to 49 with acute COVID-19.

The chain employs TRBV24-1 and TRBJ2-2; unclear D gene. The CDR3 consists of 13 residues. Germline CDR1 reads KGHDR; CDR2 reads SFDVKD. Trimming removed 5 bases from V and 5 bases from J, with 8 bases in between. The chain's CDR3 is CATSGEWTGELFF. The CDR3 region has the DNA TGTGCCACCAGTGGTGAGTGGACCGGGGAGCTGTTTTTT.

The V call is TRBV3-1 (or the pseudogene TRBV3-2), the J call TRBJ2-7; 9 bases agree with TRBD1. The CDR3 length is 15 residues. Germline V gene sequence: CDR1 LGHDT, CDR2 YNNKEL (reference sequence). The V and J ends lost 4 bases and 3 bases, in that order; junction bases with no gene match: 7. CDR3 DNA sequence: TGTGCCAGCAGCCGCGGGACAGGGTCTGTCTACGAGCAGTACTTC. As protein: CASSRGTGSVYEQYF.

This clone was counted a single time. V and J are TRBV19 and TRBJ1-5, with D maybe TRBD1 (5 bases). The CDR3 is made up of 14 amino acids. With 6 bases removed from V and 5 bases from J, the gap between germline ends came to 14 bases. CDR1 and CDR2 from the germline V gene are LNHDA and SQIVND (reference sequence). CDR3 bases: TGTGCCAGTAGAATGGGGGGTAGAGATCAGCCCCAGCATTTT. Its protein product is CASRMGGRDQPQHF. Looking up the rest from reference TRBV19 and TRBJ1-5 gives the full variable domain: DGGITQSPKYLFRKEGQNVTLSCEQNLNHDAMYWYRQDPGQGLRLIYYSQIVNDFQKGDIAEGYSVSREKKESFPLTVTSAQKNPTAFYLCASRMGGRDQPQHFGDGTRLSIL.

The chain uses TRBV20-1 and TRBJ2-1; D unclear. V was trimmed by 5 bases and J by 6 bases, leaving 8 bases between them. The CDR3 runs to 11 residues. CDR1 and CDR2 (germline): DFQATT, SNEGSKA (reference sequence). The CDR3 protein is CSARHGNEQFF. The CDR3 nucleotides read TGCAGTGCTCGCCACGGCAATGAGCAGTTCTTC.